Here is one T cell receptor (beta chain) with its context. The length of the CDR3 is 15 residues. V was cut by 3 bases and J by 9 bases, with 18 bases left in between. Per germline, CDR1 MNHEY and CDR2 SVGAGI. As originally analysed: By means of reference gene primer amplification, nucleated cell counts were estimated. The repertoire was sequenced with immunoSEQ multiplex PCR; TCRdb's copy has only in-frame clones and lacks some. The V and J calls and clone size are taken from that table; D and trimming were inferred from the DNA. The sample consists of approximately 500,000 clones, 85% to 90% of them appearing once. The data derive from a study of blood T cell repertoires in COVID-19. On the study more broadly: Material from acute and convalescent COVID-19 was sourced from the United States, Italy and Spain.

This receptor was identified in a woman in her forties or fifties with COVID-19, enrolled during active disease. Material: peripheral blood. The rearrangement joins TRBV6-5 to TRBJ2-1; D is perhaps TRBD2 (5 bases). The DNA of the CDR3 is TGTGCCAGCAGTTATGTGGTGCGAGGAGGCGGTGAGCAGTTCTTC. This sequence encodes CASSYVVRGGGEQFF.